These 19 T cell receptor beta chains originate from one sample sequenced in a study of T cell responses to AZD1222 COVID-19 vaccine. Using immunoSEQ multiplex PCR, the repertoire was profiled, and TCRdb retains in-frame clones only, with some absent. Here the sample spans 180,000 or so clones, approximately 93% being singletons. The sample here was peripheral blood, taken on day 0 of AZD1222 vaccination. Receptor source: an adult in good health.

The genes are TRBV19 and TRBJ1-1, with D perhaps TRBD1 (5 bases). V lost 3 bases and J lost 1, with 15 bases in between. Germline V gives CDR1 LNHDA, CDR2 SQIVND (reference sequence). The CDR3 is made up of 16 amino acids. Written as DNA, the CDR3 is TGTGCCAGTAGTATGCCAGGGAGAGTACCGAACACTGAAGCTTTCTTT. Translation gives CASSMPGRVPNTEAFF.

V is TRBV5-1 and J is TRBJ1-3, with D unclear. Germline V gene sequence: CDR1 SGHRS, CDR2 YFSETQ. The CDR3 loop spans 14 amino acids. Trimming took 1 base from V and 0 from J, leaving 5 bases between them. This CDR3 reads CASSLMSSGNTIYF. The DNA of the CDR3 is TGCGCCAGCAGCTTGATGAGCTCTGGAAACACCATATATTTT.

V and J are TRBV29-1 and TRBJ2-7, with 7 bases aligning to TRBD1. V gave up 6 bases and J gave up 2 bases; unmatched junction bases: 7. This CDR3 contains 13 residues. CDR1 SQVTM and CDR2 ANQGSEA come from the germline V gene. Here the CDR3 DNA reads TGCAGCGTGTGGACAGGCCCAGCCTACGAGCAGTACTTC. Its translation is CSVWTGPAYEQYF.

V gene TRBV19 combines with J gene TRBJ2-1; 13 bases are a match to TRBD2. The trim removed 6 bases at V and 1 base at J, leaving 6 bases unmatched. Per the germline V gene, CDR1 is LNHDA and CDR2 is SQIVND (reference sequence). The CDR3 spans 17 residues. DNA of the CDR3: TGTGCCAGTAGCCGACTAGCGGGAGGCCCTTCCTACAATGAGCAGTTCTTC. Its protein is CASSRLAGGPSYNEQFF.

The V gene is TRBV13, the J gene TRBJ2-3; maybe TRBD2 (6 bases). CDR1 and CDR2 (germline): PRHDT, FYEKMQ (reference sequence). This CDR3 is built from 12 residues. V gave up 8 bases and J gave up 3 bases, with 9 bases separating them. The chain's CDR3 is CASGGGTDTQYF. The CDR3 region has the DNA TGTGCCAGCGGTGGGGGGACAGATACGCAGTATTTT.

V gene TRBV27 combines with J gene TRBJ1-5; perhaps TRBD1 as D (6 bases). This CDR3 comprises 16 residues. Germline assignment: CDR1 MNHEY and CDR2 SMNVEV (reference sequence). V lost 4 bases and J lost 7, with 20 bases in between. As DNA, the CDR3 is TGTGCCAGCAGTTCAGTAGTACAGGGAACCGACCAGCCCCAGCATTTT. This sequence encodes CASSSVVQGTDQPQHF.

V usage is TRBV12-3 or TRBV12-4 and J usage is TRBJ1-2; tentatively, D is TRBD1 (5 bases). Trimming pared 2 bases from V and 8 bases from J, leaving 12 bases between. CDR3 length equals 13 residues. The CDR3 here is CASSLSGVGGYTF. CDR3 bases: TGTGCCAGCAGTTTATCGGGGGTCGGGGGCTACACCTTC.

The chain recombines TRBV7-9 with TRBJ2-7; 8 bases match TRBD1. Trimming cost V 4 bases and J 2 bases; bases outside gene matches: 7. The CDR3 covers 15 residues. CDR1 and CDR2 from the germline V gene are SEHNR and FQNEAQ (reference sequence). The CDR3 spells CASSSTDRDPYEQYF. Here the CDR3 DNA reads TGTGCCAGCAGCTCCACGGACAGGGATCCCTACGAGCAGTACTTC.

The count of this clone is one. This chain connects TRBV3-1 (or the pseudogene TRBV3-2) to TRBJ1-1; D possibly corresponds to TRBD1 (5 bases). Germline V gene lookup returns CDR1 LGHDT and CDR2 YNNKEL (reference sequence). V dropped 5 bases and J dropped 4 bases, with 14 bases sitting between them. The CDR3 runs to 14 residues. The CDR3 DNA sequence: TGTGCCAGCAGCGTTGGGACGCTGGGCACTGAAGCTTTCTTT. This translates into CASSVGTLGTEAFF.

The gene calls are TRBV3-1 (or the pseudogene TRBV3-2) and TRBJ2-7; TRBD1 or TRBD2 may be the D gene (6 bases each). Germline loops: CDR1 LGHDT, CDR2 YNNKEL (reference sequence). This CDR3 has 14 amino acids. The V end was cut by 6 bases, the J end by 3 bases, with 15 bases between. CDR3 DNA sequence: TGTGCCAGCAGGATGGCGGGACAAGGCTACGAGCAGTACTTC. It encodes CASRMAGQGYEQYF.

This chain uses TRBV5-4 with TRBJ2-3; 11 positions agree with TRBD2. This CDR3 comprises 17 residues. In germline, CDR1 is SGHNT, CDR2 YYREEE (reference sequence). V gave up 3 bases and J gave up 2 bases; unmatched junction bases: 8. The CDR3: CASSSGGTSGPTDTQYF. CDR3 nucleotides: TGTGCCAGCAGCTCGGGAGGGACTAGCGGACCCACAGATACGCAGTATTTT.

The chain links TRBV2 to TRBJ2-3; D not resolved. Trimming took 7 bases from V and 1 from J, leaving 12 bases between them. Germline V lookup: CDR1 SNHLY, CDR2 FYNNEI. This CDR3 is 14 amino acids long. The CDR3 coding sequence is TGTGCCAGCACGGCCCAGTTGGGCACAGATACGCAGTATTTT. Translating it yields CASTAQLGTDTQYF. Looking up the rest from reference TRBV2 and TRBJ2-3 gives the full variable domain: EPEVTQTPSHQVTQMGQEVILRCVPISNHLYFYWYRQILGQKVEFLVSFYNNEISEKSEIFDDQFSVERPDGSNFTLKIRSTKLEDSAMYFCASTAQLGTDTQYFGPGTRLTVL.

V and J are TRBV11-2 and TRBJ1-1; 7 bases line up with TRBD1. The CDR3 loop spans 15 amino acids. V lost 3 bases, J lost 5 bases, and 9 bases stayed unmatched. Germline assignment: CDR1 SGHAT and CDR2 FQNNGV. CDR3 residues: CASSFRGYSLTEAFF. The CDR3 bases are TGTGCCAGCAGCTTCAGGGGGTACTCGTTAACTGAAGCTTTCTTT. The entire variable domain, with the rest obtained from reference TRBV11-2 and TRBJ1-1, is as follows: EAGVAQSPRYKIIEKRQSVAFWCNPISGHATLYWYQQILGQGPKLLIQFQNNGVVDDSQLPKDRFSAERLKGVDSTLKIQPAKLEDSAVYLCASSFRGYSLTEAFFGQGTRLTVV.

This chain connects TRBV2 to TRBJ2-1; 9 positions match TRBD1. Trimming removed 5 bases from V and 5 bases from J; junction bases left unmatched: 13. The CDR3 spans 17 residues. Germline CDR1 and CDR2: SNHLY and FYNNEI. CDR3 protein: CASSQLLGGQGHNEQFF. The DNA for the CDR3 is TGTGCCAGCAGTCAACTCTTGGGGGGACAGGGACACAATGAGCAGTTCTTC.

This clone appeared a single time. The CDR3 nucleotides read TGTGCCAGCAGTGCCACTAGAGACCCAGATACGCAGTATTTT. It yields the protein CASSATRDPDTQYF. The V and J genes are TRBV6-4 and TRBJ2-3, with a weak D call TRBD2 (5 bases). The germline V gene has CDR1 MRHNA and CDR2 SNTAGT. Trimming shortened V by 4 bases and J by 4 bases, and 12 bases separated the two germline ends. This CDR3 region has 14 residues.

The chain links TRBV3-1 (or the pseudogene TRBV3-2) to TRBJ2-3; a possible D gene is TRBD2 (6 bases). Deletions cut 1 base from V and 4 bases from J, with 12 bases between. This CDR3 is 15 amino acids long. Germline V gives CDR1 LGHDT, CDR2 YNNKEL (reference sequence). The CDR3 loop reads CASSQGGASADTQYF. The DNA of the CDR3 is TGTGCCAGCAGCCAAGGAGGAGCTAGCGCAGATACGCAGTATTTT.

This chain connects TRBV18 to TRBJ1-1; D remains ambiguous. Deletions cut 3 bases from V and 5 bases from J, with 7 bases between. The CDR3 runs to 12 residues. From germline, CDR1 is KGHSH and CDR2 LQKENI. In nucleotides, the CDR3 is TGTGCCAGCTCACCGGGGAGAACTGAAGCTTTCTTT. Amino acid sequence: CASSPGRTEAFF.

This chain uses TRBV6-4 with TRBJ2-1; no firm D call. This CDR3 contains 13 residues. From germline, CDR1 is MRHNA and CDR2 SNTAGT. V was cut by 0 bases and J by 4 bases, with 4 bases left in between. The CDR3 region has the DNA TGTGCCAGCAGTGACTCCACTTACAATGAGCAGTTCTTC. Translated, it gives CASSDSTYNEQFF.

The gene calls are TRBV7-9 and TRBJ1-2; D is perhaps TRBD1 (5 bases). Germline V gene data show CDR1 as SEHNR and CDR2 as FQNEAQ (reference sequence). CDR3 length: 13 residues. Trimming pared 8 bases from V and 2 bases from J, leaving 12 bases between. The CDR3 region is CASRWGGNYGYTF. In DNA, the CDR3 is TGTGCCAGCCGTTGGGGGGGAAACTATGGCTACACCTTC.